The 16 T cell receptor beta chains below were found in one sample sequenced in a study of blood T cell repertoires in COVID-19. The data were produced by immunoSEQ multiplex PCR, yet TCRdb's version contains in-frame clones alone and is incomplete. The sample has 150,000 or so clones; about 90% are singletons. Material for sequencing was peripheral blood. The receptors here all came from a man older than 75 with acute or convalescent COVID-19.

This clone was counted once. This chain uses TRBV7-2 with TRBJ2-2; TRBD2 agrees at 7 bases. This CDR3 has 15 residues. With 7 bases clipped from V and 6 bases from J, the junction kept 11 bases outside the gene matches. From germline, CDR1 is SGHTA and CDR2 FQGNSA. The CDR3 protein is CASNTPGAGSGELFF. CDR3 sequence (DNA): TGTGCCAGCAACACCCCCGGAGCGGGATCCGGGGAGCTGTTTTTT.

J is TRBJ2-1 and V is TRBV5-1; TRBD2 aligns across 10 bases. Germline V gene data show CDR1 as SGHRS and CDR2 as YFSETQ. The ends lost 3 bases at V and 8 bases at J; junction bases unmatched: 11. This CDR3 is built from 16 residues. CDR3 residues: CASSSDPGLAIDEQFF. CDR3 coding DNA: TGCGCCAGCAGCTCTGATCCGGGACTAGCGATCGATGAGCAGTTCTTC.

This chain's CDR3 is CASSKEPLTSVNYNEQFF. CDR3 sequence (DNA): TGTGCCAGCAGTAAAGAGCCCCTGACTAGCGTTAACTACAATGAGCAGTTCTTC. This chain connects TRBV6-1 to TRBJ2-1; 8 bases are shared with TRBD2. J was trimmed by 3 bases and V by 5 bases; bases with no gene match: 15. The CDR3 contains 18 residues. CDR1 MNHNS and CDR2 SASEGT come from the germline V gene.

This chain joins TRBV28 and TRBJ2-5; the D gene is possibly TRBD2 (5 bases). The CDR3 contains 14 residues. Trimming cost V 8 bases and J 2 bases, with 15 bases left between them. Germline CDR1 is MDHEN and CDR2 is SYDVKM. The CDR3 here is CASHPGWGQETQYF. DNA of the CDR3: TGTGCCAGCCATCCGGGGTGGGGTCAAGAGACCCAGTACTTC.

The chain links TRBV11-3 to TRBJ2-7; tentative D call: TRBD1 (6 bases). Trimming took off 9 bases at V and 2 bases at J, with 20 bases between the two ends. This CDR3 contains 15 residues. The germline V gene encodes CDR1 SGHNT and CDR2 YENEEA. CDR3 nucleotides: TGTGCCAGTGCTCAACTAAGGGGGTGGCCCTACGAGCAGTACTTC. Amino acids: CASAQLRGWPYEQYF.

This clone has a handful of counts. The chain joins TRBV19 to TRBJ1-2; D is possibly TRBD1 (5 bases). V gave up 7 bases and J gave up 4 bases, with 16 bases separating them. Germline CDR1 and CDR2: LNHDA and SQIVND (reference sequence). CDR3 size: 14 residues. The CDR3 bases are TGTGCCAGTACCAACAGTCATACAGGCTATGGCTACACCTTC. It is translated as CASTNSHTGYGYTF.

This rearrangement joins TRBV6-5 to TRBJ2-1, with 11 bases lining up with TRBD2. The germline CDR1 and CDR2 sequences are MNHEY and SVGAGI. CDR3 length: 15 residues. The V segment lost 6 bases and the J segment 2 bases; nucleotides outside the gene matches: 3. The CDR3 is CASRLGLAAYNEQFF. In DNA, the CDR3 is TGTGCCAGCAGACTGGGACTAGCGGCCTACAATGAGCAGTTCTTC.

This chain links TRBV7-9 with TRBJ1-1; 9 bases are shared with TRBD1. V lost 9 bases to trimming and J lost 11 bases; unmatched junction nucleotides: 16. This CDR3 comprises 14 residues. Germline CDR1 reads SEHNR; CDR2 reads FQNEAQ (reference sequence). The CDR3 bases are TGTGCCAGTACCGGGACACAGGGGGCGTCTTTGGCTTTCTTT. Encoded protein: CASTGTQGASLAFF.

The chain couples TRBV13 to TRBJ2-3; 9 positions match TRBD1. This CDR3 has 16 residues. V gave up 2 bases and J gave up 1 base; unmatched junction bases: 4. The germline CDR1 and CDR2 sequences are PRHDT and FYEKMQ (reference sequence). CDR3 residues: CASSLSRQGGTDTQYF. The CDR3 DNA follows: TGTGCCAGCAGCTTATCGAGACAGGGGGGCACAGATACGCAGTATTTT. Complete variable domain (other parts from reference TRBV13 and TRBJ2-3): AAGVIQSPRHLIKEKRETATLKCYPIPRHDTVYWYQQGPGQDPQFLISFYEKMQSDKGSIPDRFSAQQFSDYHSELNMSSLELGDSALYFCASSLSRQGGTDTQYFGPGTRLTVL.

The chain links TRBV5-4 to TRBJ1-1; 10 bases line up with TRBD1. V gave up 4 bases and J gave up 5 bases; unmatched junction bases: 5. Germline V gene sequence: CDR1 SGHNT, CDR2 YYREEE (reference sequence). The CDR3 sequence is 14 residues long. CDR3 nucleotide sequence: TGTGCCAGCAGCCTCTGGACAGGGGGAACTGAAGCTTTCTTT. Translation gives CASSLWTGGTEAFF. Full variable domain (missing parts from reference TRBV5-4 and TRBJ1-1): ETGVTQSPTHLIKTRGQQVTLRCSSQSGHNTVSWYQQALGQGPQFIFQYYREEENGRGNFPPRFSGLQFPNYSSELNVNALELDDSALYLCASSLWTGGTEAFFGQGTRLTVV.

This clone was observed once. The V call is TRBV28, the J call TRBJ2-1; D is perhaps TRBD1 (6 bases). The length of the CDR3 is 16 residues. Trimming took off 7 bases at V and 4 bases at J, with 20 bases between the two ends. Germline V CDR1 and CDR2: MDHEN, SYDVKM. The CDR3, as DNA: TGTGCCAGCAACTCCGACAGGTCCCTAGTTTACAATGAGCAGTTCTTC. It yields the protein CASNSDRSLVYNEQFF.

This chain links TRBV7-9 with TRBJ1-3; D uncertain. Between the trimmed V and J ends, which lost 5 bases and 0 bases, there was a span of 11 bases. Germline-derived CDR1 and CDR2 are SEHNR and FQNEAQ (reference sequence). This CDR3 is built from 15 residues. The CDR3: CASSRDFHSGNTIYF. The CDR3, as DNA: TGTGCCAGCAGCCGAGACTTTCACTCTGGAAACACCATATATTTT.

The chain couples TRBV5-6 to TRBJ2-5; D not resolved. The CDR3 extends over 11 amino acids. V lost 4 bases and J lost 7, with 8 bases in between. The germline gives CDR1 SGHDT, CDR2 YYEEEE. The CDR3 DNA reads TGTGCCAGCAGCACGTCCGGGACCCAGTACTTC. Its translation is CASSTSGTQYF.

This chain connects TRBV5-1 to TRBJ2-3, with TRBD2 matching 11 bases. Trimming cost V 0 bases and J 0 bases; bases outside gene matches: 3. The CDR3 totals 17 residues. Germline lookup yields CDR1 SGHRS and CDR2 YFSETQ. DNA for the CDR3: TGCGCCAGCAGCTTGGGGGCTAGCGGGGGGAGCACAGATACGCAGTATTTT. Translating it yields CASSLGASGGSTDTQYF.

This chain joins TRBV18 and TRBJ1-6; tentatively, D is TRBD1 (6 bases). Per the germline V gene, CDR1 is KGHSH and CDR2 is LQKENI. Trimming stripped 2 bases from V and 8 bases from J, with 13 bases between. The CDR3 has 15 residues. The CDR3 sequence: CASSPTLRGDSPLHF. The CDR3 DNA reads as TGTGCCAGCTCACCAACCCTCAGGGGTGATTCACCCCTCCACTTT.

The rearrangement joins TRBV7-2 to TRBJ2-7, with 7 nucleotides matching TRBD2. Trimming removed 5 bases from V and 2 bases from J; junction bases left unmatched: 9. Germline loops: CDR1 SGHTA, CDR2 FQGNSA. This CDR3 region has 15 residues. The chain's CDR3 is CASSLSPSGAYEQYF. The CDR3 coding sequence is TGTGCCAGCAGCCTGAGCCCTAGCGGAGCCTACGAGCAGTACTTC.